A selection of T cell receptor beta chains follows, all from one sample in a study of cytomegalovirus exposure and HLA in healthy donors. The assay was immunoSEQ multiplex PCR, and TCRdb's table has in-frame clones only and misses some. The data contain hundreds of thousands of clones, 70% to 80% of them singletons. Material: PBMCs. The receptor source for this set is a man aged 35 to 55 in good health and CMV-seronegative. CDR3s include the opening cysteine and the closing phenylalanine or tryptophan. A D gene is named only where the DNA matches it firmly. Clone size is not always given. Where it is, it says once, few, many or a class for expanded clones.

CDR3 protein | CDR3 DNA | clone size | V gene | D gene | J gene
CASSLFVKASNQPQHF | TGCGCCAGCAGCTTGTTTGTTAAAGCTAGCAATCAGCCCCAGCATTTT | - | TRBV5-1 | - | TRBJ1-5
CASSLQENTEAFF | TGTGCCAGCTCACTACAGGAAAACACTGAAGCTTTCTTT | - | TRBV18 | - | TRBJ1-1
CASSPRLETQYF | TGTGCCAGCAGCCCCCGACTTGAGACCCAGTACTTC | once | TRBV6-1 | - | TRBJ2-5
CASSLRSEGNTIYF | TGTGCCAGCAGCTTAAGATCAGAAGGAAACACCATATATTTT | - | TRBV7-9 | - | TRBJ1-3
CASSWSRDSNNSPLHF | TGTGCCAGCAGCTGGTCCCGGGACAGCAATAATTCACCCCTCCACTTT | - | TRBV5-5 | TRBD1 | TRBJ1-6
CASSQDRELTIYF | TGTGCCAGCAGTCAGGACAGGGAGCTTACCATATATTTT | - | TRBV2 | TRBD1 | TRBJ1-3
CASSMAGPPRGAFF | TGTGCCAGCAGCATGGCCGGGCCTCCCAGGGGAGCTTTCTTT | - | TRBV21-1 | - | TRBJ1-1
CASSVSSGRARETQYF | TGTGCCAGCAGCGTTTCGAGCGGGAGGGCCCGGGAGACCCAGTACTTC | - | TRBV9 | TRBD2 | TRBJ2-5
CAVTGVSYNEQFF | TGTGCCGTCACAGGGGTCTCCTACAATGAGCAGTTCTTC | once | TRBV10-3 | TRBD1 | TRBJ2-1
CASSLNGQGLVEAFF | TGTGCCAGCAGCTTAAATGGACAGGGACTGGTGGAAGCTTTCTTT | - | TRBV7-2 | TRBD1 | TRBJ1-1
CASSLDPVYSVKNIQYF | TGTGCCAGCAGCTTAGATCCTGTGTATTCAGTCAAAAACATTCAGTACTTC | - | TRBV7-9 | - | TRBJ2-4
CASSLNSGVTDTQYF | TGTGCCAGCAGCTTAAATAGCGGTGTCACAGATACGCAGTATTTT | - | TRBV7-3 | - | TRBJ2-3
CASSQGYERDPYNEQFF | TGTGCCAGCAGCCAAGGTTACGAGCGGGACCCCTACAATGAGCAGTTCTTC | few | TRBV4-2 | TRBD2 | TRBJ2-1
CASSLPGQGWREQYF | TGTGCCAGCAGTTTACCGGGACAGGGGTGGCGCGAGCAGTACTTC | - | TRBV28 | TRBD1 | TRBJ2-7
CASQRGPAGTDTQYF | TGTGCCAGCCAAAGGGGCCCGGCGGGCACAGATACGCAGTATTTT | - | TRBV27 | - | TRBJ2-3
CASSFTGNQPQHF | TGCGCCAGCAGCTTCACGGGAAATCAGCCCCAGCATTTT | - | TRBV5-1 | - | TRBJ1-5
CASSLAGFSGSQETQYF | TGCGCCAGCAGCTTGGCCGGTTTCTCAGGCTCTCAAGAGACCCAGTACTTC | - | TRBV5-1 | - | TRBJ2-5
CASSVDPLGGMADTQYF | TGTGCCAGCAGCGTAGACCCGTTGGGGGGGATGGCAGATACGCAGTATTTT | - | TRBV9 | TRBD2 | TRBJ2-3
CASSPTRGIAFF | TGTGCCAGCAGCCCCACGAGGGGGATAGCTTTCTTT | - | TRBV11-1 | - | TRBJ1-1
CAIGTGRAYEQYF | TGTGCCATAGGGACAGGGAGAGCTTACGAGCAGTACTTC | - | TRBV10-3 | TRBD1 | TRBJ2-7
CASSLSPQGAQIGELFF | TGCGCCAGCAGCTTGTCCCCACAGGGGGCGCAAATCGGGGAGCTGTTTTTT | - | TRBV5-1 | TRBD1 | TRBJ2-2
CASSQGWTTNRGYEQYF | TGTGCCAGCAGCCAAGGTTGGACAACGAATAGGGGCTACGAGCAGTACTTC | - | TRBV4-2 | - | TRBJ2-7
CASRRTGGSEQYF | TGTGCCAGCAGGAGGACGGGGGGGTCCGAGCAGTACTTC | - | TRBV11-2 | TRBD2 | TRBJ2-7
CAWSVGQGALGTEAFF | TGTGCCTGGAGTGTAGGGCAGGGGGCGTTGGGCACTGAAGCTTTCTTT | - | TRBV30 | TRBD1 | TRBJ1-1
CAIGQVINEAFF | TGTGCCATCGGACAGGTTATTAATGAAGCTTTCTTT | - | TRBV10-3 | TRBD1 | TRBJ1-1
CASSQIRDINQPQHF | TGTGCCAGCAGCCAAATCCGGGACATCAATCAGCCCCAGCATTTT | few | TRBV4-2 | - | TRBJ1-5
CASSVGDRPYEQYF | TGTGCCAGCAGCGTAGGAGACAGGCCCTACGAGCAGTACTTC | - | TRBV9 | - | TRBJ2-7
CASSPGQLTDTQYF | TGTGCCAGCAGCCCGGGACAGCTCACAGATACGCAGTATTTT | - | TRBV14 | TRBD1 | TRBJ2-3
CASSLGTGGMNTEAFF | TGTGCCAGCAGTTTAGGGACAGGGGGAATGAACACTGAAGCTTTCTTT | - | TRBV27 | TRBD1 | TRBJ1-1
CASSRPGQTDTQYF | TGCGCCAGCAGCCGACCGGGACAGACAGATACGCAGTATTTT | - | TRBV4-1 | TRBD1 | TRBJ2-3